Presented here are 24 T cell receptor beta chains from one specimen sequenced in a study of cytomegalovirus exposure and HLA in healthy donors. PCR primers comprised 60 Vbeta and 13 Jbeta primers. TCRdb's table, derived via immunoSEQ multiplex PCR, lists solely in-frame clones and lacks some. The table has about 140,000 clones, around two thirds seen once. Input material: PBMCs. All receptors come from a man between 25 and 39 years old in good health and CMV-seropositive.

This chain uses TRBV27 with TRBJ2-2; D ambiguous. The CDR3 length is 12 residues. Germline loops: CDR1 MNHEY, CDR2 SMNVEV (reference sequence). V was trimmed by 5 bases and J by 3 bases, leaving 4 bases between them. CDR3: CASSPYTGELFF. The CDR3 nucleotides are TGTGCCAGCAGTCCATACACCGGGGAGCTGTTTTTT.

The chain has TRBV5-5 and TRBJ2-5; TRBD2 matches 12 bases. V gave up 4 bases and J gave up 4 bases; unmatched junction bases: 2. Per the germline V gene, CDR1 is SGHKS and CDR2 is YYEKEE (reference sequence). The CDR3 sequence is 14 residues long. The DNA of the CDR3 is TGTGCCAGCAGCGGGGGACTAGCGGGAGAGACCCAGTACTTC. It encodes CASSGGLAGETQYF.

The chain carries TRBV27 and TRBJ2-4; 8 positions agree with TRBD2. The CDR3 contains 14 residues. Germline CDR1 and CDR2: MNHEY and SMNVEV (reference sequence). J lost 1 base, V lost 7 bases, and 3 bases had no gene match. CDR3 sequence reads: CASTPGGAKNIQYF. CDR3 coding DNA: TGTGCCAGCACCCCGGGGGGGGCCAAAAACATTCAGTACTTC.

The V call is TRBV7-9, the J call TRBJ2-1, with TRBD2 matching 9 bases. V lost 5 bases, J lost 2 bases, and 7 bases stayed unmatched. Germline CDR1 is SEHNR and CDR2 is FQNEAQ (reference sequence). This CDR3 spans 16 amino acids. The CDR3 loop reads CASSPTAGGPYNEQFF. CDR3 DNA sequence: TGTGCCAGCAGCCCTACGGCGGGAGGGCCCTACAATGAGCAGTTCTTC.

A few counts support this clone. The rearrangement links TRBV11-3 to TRBJ2-1; the match to TRBD2 covers 8 bases. The V and J ends lost 0 bases and 10 bases, in that order; junction bases with no gene match: 8. Looked up from germline, CDR1 is SGHNT and CDR2 is YENEEA. The CDR3 sequence is 15 residues long. DNA for the CDR3: TGTGCCAGCAGCTTAGAACTAGCGGCCGTCAGGGAGCAGTTCTTC. Its translation: CASSLELAAVREQFF.

The chain is built from TRBV28 and TRBJ2-3, with 10 bases lining up with TRBD2. CDR3 size: 13 residues. CDR1 MDHEN and CDR2 SYDVKM come from the germline V gene. V lost 8 bases to trimming and J lost 1 base; unmatched junction nucleotides: 0. The CDR3 DNA follows: TGTGCCAGCGGGACTAGCGGCACAGATACGCAGTATTTT. It yields the protein CASGTSGTDTQYF.

This clone was seen only once. The chain combines TRBV7-3 with TRBJ2-3; TRBD2 aligns across 8 bases. Germline-derived CDR1 and CDR2 are SGHTA and FQGTGA. This CDR3 spans 15 amino acids. The V gene end was trimmed by 9 bases and the J gene end by 2 bases; junction bases not matched to a gene: 10. The CDR3 spells CASGVLAGPTDTQYF. The DNA of the CDR3 is TGTGCCAGTGGTGTCCTAGCGGGCCCCACAGATACGCAGTATTTT.

The J gene is TRBJ2-1, the V gene TRBV11-2; no definite D call. Trimming shortened V by 3 bases and J by 8 bases, and 5 bases separated the two germline ends. This CDR3 is built from 11 residues. CDR1 SGHAT and CDR2 FQNNGV come from the germline V gene. CDR3 in DNA: TGTGCCAGCAGCTTTATGTATGAGCAGTTCTTC. It is translated as CASSFMYEQFF.

The gene calls are TRBV29-1 and TRBJ2-7, with 7 bases matching TRBD1. The CDR3 contains 12 residues. V dropped 5 bases and J dropped 6; count of bases not matched to a gene: 7. Looked up from germline, CDR1 is SQVTM and CDR2 is ANQGSEA. CDR3: CSVFRQGGEQYF. As DNA, the CDR3 is TGCAGCGTTTTCAGACAGGGTGGCGAGCAGTACTTC.

The gene calls are TRBV7-9 and TRBJ1-1, with no clear D. Germline-derived CDR1 and CDR2 are SEHNR and FQNEAQ (reference sequence). CDR3 length: 14 residues. V lost 5 bases and J lost 1, with 11 bases in between. CDR3 DNA sequence: TGTGCCAGCAGCCCAAGAAGCAAGAACACTGAAGCTTTCTTT. Translation gives CASSPRSKNTEAFF.

This clone was counted only a few times. The V and J genes are TRBV5-1 and TRBJ1-1, with 8 nucleotides matching TRBD1. The CDR3 contains 14 residues. From germline, CDR1 is SGHRS and CDR2 YFSETQ. Trimming cost V 5 bases and J 1 base; bases outside gene matches: 4. The CDR3 DNA reads as TGCGCCAGCAGGGCCGGGACAGGGAACACTGAAGCTTTCTTT. Its translation is CASRAGTGNTEAFF.

This clone was observed a handful of times. The chain links TRBV18 to TRBJ1-3; D is undetermined. The CDR3 runs to 15 residues. V dropped 1 base and J dropped 0 bases, with 7 bases sitting between them. Germline CDR1 and CDR2: KGHSH and LQKENI. The CDR3 loop is CASSPRLDSGNTIYF. For the CDR3, the DNA is TGTGCCAGCTCACCACGACTCGACTCTGGAAACACCATATATTTT.

CDR3 loop: CAISTSTGDSYEQYF. In DNA, the CDR3 is TGTGCCATCAGTACCTCGACAGGGGACTCCTACGAGCAGTACTTC. This chain connects TRBV10-3 to TRBJ2-5; 8 bases agree with TRBD1. Judging by the DNA end, TRBJ2-7 fits better; the J call may be wrong. The CDR3 runs to 15 residues. CDR1 ENHRY and CDR2 SYGVKD come from the germline V gene.

This chain connects TRBV6-4 to TRBJ2-3, with D perhaps TRBD2 (5 bases). V lost 3 bases and J 5 bases, leaving 18 bases between the germline ends. The CDR3 consists of 16 residues. Germline values: CDR1 MRHNA, CDR2 SNTAGT. The CDR3, as DNA: TGTGCCAGCAGTGAGGATACTAGAGGTTGGGAAGATACGCAGTATTTT. Residues: CASSEDTRGWEDTQYF.

This clone turned up a few times. The chain carries TRBV27 and TRBJ2-3, with 12 bases matching TRBD2. In germline, CDR1 is MNHEY, CDR2 SMNVEV (reference sequence). Losses at the gene ends were 7 bases for V and 5 bases for J; bases not matched to a gene: 7. The CDR3 sequence is 15 residues long. The chain's CDR3 is CASTLAGGPVDTQYF. The CDR3 DNA follows: TGTGCCAGCACCCTAGCGGGAGGGCCTGTAGATACGCAGTATTTT.

The DNA for the CDR3 is TGTGCCAGCAACTTAACGGGATACGAGCAGTACTTC. Its protein product is CASNLTGYEQYF. This chain uses TRBV5-6 with TRBJ2-5; possibly TRBD2 for D (5 bases). The J call is uncertain, as TRBJ2-7 better fits the DNA end. Germline V lookup: CDR1 SGHDT, CDR2 YYEEEE. There are 12 residues in the CDR3.

This clone showed up just a few times. V is TRBV5-8 and J is TRBJ2-1; possibly TRBD2 for D (5 bases). The CDR3 has 13 amino acids. The ends were cut back, 4 bases at V and 4 bases at J, with 9 bases in the middle. CDR1 and CDR2 from the germline V gene are SGHTS and YDEGEE. CDR3 protein: CASSMGDYNEQFF. CDR3 in DNA: TGTGCCAGCAGCATGGGAGATTACAATGAGCAGTTCTTC.

The V and J genes are TRBV5-1 and TRBJ1-1; 8 bases are shared with TRBD1. The CDR3 contains 16 residues. Germline V gene sequence: CDR1 SGHRS, CDR2 YFSETQ. V lost 2 bases, J lost 0 bases, and 6 bases stayed unmatched. The CDR3 sequence is CASSLRTGSVNTEAFF. The CDR3 DNA follows: TGCGCCAGCAGCTTAAGGACAGGGTCCGTGAACACTGAAGCTTTCTTT.

This rearrangement joins TRBV19 to TRBJ2-1; 7 positions agree with TRBD2. In germline, CDR1 is LNHDA, CDR2 SQIVND (reference sequence). This CDR3 comprises 15 residues. With V trimmed by 8 bases and J by 8 bases, 15 bases remained unmatched. As DNA, the CDR3 is TGTGCCAGTCGGGGCATAGCGGGTGCCTCCCATGAGCAGTTCTTC. Its protein product is CASRGIAGASHEQFF.

The rearrangement joins TRBV7-8 to TRBJ2-1, with D perhaps TRBD2 (6 bases). This CDR3 is 14 amino acids long. In germline, CDR1 is SGHVS, CDR2 FQNEAQ. With 6 bases removed from V and 3 bases from J, the gap between germline ends came to 12 bases. CDR3 DNA sequence: TGTGCCAGCAGGGGCGGGGAGTACTACAATGAGCAGTTCTTC. Translation gives CASRGGEYYNEQFF.

This clone has only a few counts. The chain recombines TRBV30 with TRBJ2-5, with 15 bases aligning to TRBD2. Trimming removed 2 bases from V and 3 bases from J; junction bases left unmatched: 4. This CDR3 is 16 amino acids long. Germline values: CDR1 GTSNPN, CDR2 SVGIG (reference sequence). The CDR3 sequence: CAWSRGLAGGEETQYF. The CDR3 coding sequence is TGTGCCTGGAGTCGGGGACTAGCGGGAGGTGAAGAGACCCAGTACTTC. Supplemented by reference TRBV30 and TRBJ2-5, the full variable domain reads SQTIHQWPATLVQPVGSPLSLECTVEGTSNPNLYWYRQAAGRGLQLLFYSVGIGQISSEVPQNLSASRPQDRQFILSSKKLLLSDSGFYLCAWSRGLAGGEETQYFGPGTRLLVL.

The V gene is TRBV7-3, the J gene TRBJ2-3, with D maybe TRBD2 (6 bases). V was pared by 3 bases and J by 2 bases, with 12 bases between. The germline CDR1 and CDR2 sequences are SGHTA and FQGTGA. CDR3 length: 15 residues. The CDR3 is CASSFRGGPTDTQYF. CDR3 bases: TGTGCCAGCAGCTTTCGGGGAGGCCCCACAGATACGCAGTATTTT.

This clone was recorded once. The V call is TRBV6-5, the J call TRBJ2-7; TRBD1 matches at 7 bases. J gave up 2 bases and V 4 bases, and 8 bases lay outside the gene matches. The length of the CDR3 is 15 residues. Looked up from germline, CDR1 is MNHEY and CDR2 is SVGAGI. The DNA for the CDR3 is TGTGCCAGCAGTTCGAAATCCAGGGGGACCTACGAGCAGTACTTC. It codes for CASSSKSRGTYEQYF.

The V and J genes are TRBV9 and TRBJ2-1, with 10 bases aligning to TRBD2. This CDR3 has 15 residues. The germline gives CDR1 SGDLS, CDR2 YYNGEE. The trim removed 4 bases at V and 6 bases at J, leaving 7 bases unmatched. CDR3 in amino acids: CASSPGGTSVNEQFF. The CDR3 DNA sequence: TGTGCCAGCAGCCCGGGAGGGACTAGCGTCAATGAGCAGTTCTTC.